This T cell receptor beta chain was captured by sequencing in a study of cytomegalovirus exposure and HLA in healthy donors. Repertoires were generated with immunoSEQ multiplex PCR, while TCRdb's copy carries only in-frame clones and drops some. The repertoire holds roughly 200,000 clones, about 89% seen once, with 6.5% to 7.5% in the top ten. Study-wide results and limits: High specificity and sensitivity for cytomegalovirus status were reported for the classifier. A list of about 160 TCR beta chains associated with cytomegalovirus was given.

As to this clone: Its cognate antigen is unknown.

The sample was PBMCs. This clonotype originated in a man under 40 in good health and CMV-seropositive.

The CDR3 bases are TGCGCCAGCAGCCAGACGGGGTTCGGCACTGAAGCTTTCTTT. Translated: CASSQTGFGTEAFF. The chain links TRBV4-3 to TRBJ1-1; D is uncertain. V was shortened by 3 bases and J by 4 bases, with 12 bases between the two germline ends. This CDR3 is built from 14 residues. CDR1 LGHNA and CDR2 YSLEER come from the germline V gene.